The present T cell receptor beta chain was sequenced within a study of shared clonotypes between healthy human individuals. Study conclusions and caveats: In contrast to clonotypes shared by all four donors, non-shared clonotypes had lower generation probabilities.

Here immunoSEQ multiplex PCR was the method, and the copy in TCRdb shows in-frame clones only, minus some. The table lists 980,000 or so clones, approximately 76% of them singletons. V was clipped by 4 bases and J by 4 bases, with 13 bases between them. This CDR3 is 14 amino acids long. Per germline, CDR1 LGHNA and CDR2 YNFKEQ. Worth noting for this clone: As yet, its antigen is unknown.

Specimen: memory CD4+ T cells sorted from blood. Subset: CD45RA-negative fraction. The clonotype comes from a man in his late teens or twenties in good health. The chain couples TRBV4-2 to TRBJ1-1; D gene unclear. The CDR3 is CASSLGGLGTEAFF. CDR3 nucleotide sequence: TGTGCCAGCAGCCTAGGAGGACTCGGCACTGAAGCTTTCTTT.